This passage covers 25 T cell receptor beta chains from one sample sequenced in a study of beta chain features in type 1 diabetes. cDNA synthesis used the whole RNA isolate, giving expressed TCRB sequences. The protocol was immunoSEQ multiplex PCR, while the TCRdb copy is restricted to in-frame clones and leaves out a portion. Among around 330,000 clones, approximately 9.9% were seen once, and the ten largest hold around 0.015%. The sample taken for sequencing was naive CD4+ T cells from blood. These receptors were taken from a woman in her twenties or thirties in good health.

This chain uses TRBV13 with TRBJ2-7, with 9 bases aligning to TRBD1. The CDR3 sequence is 13 residues long. The ends lost 10 bases at V and 4 bases at J; junction bases unmatched: 8. Germline CDR1 and CDR2: PRHDT and FYEKMQ (reference sequence). CDR3: CAISGTGFYEQYF. The CDR3 nucleotides are TGTGCCATCTCCGGGACAGGGTTTTACGAGCAGTACTTC.

V usage is TRBV15 and J usage is TRBJ2-7, with D unclear. The CDR3 contains 16 residues. Trimming stripped 2 bases from V and 1 base from J, with 15 bases between. The germline V gene has CDR1 LNHNV and CDR2 YYDKDF (reference sequence). The CDR3 region is CATSRQGDLGSYEQYF. The CDR3 DNA reads as TGTGCCACCAGCAGACAAGGAGATTTGGGTTCCTACGAGCAGTACTTC.

This clone has a handful of counts. The gene calls are TRBV19 and TRBJ2-3, with D possibly TRBD1 on 5 matching bases. V lost 0 bases and J lost 10, with 14 bases in between. The CDR3 covers 14 residues. Per germline, CDR1 LNHDA and CDR2 SQIVND (reference sequence). The CDR3 region is CASSIDQGSGAQYF. DNA for the CDR3: TGTGCCAGTAGTATAGATCAGGGCTCAGGAGCGCAGTATTTT.

The rearrangement joins TRBV30 to TRBJ2-3; 9 nucleotides agree with TRBD2. The CDR3 sequence is 15 residues long. Germline V gives CDR1 GTSNPN, CDR2 SVGIG (reference sequence). V shed 0 bases and J 4 bases; nucleotides not matched to a gene: 5. This CDR3 reads CAWSVGGREADTQYF. DNA for the CDR3: TGTGCCTGGAGTGTAGGCGGGAGGGAGGCAGATACGCAGTATTTT.

A few counts support this clone. The chain couples TRBV5-6 to TRBJ2-2; tentatively, D is TRBD2 (5 bases). This CDR3 has 19 amino acids. Germline V gene data show CDR1 as SGHDT and CDR2 as YYEEEE. Trimming pared 0 bases from V and 2 bases from J, leaving 20 bases between. CDR3 in amino acids: CASSLVSRDPGRNTGELFF. The CDR3 region has the DNA TGTGCCAGCAGCTTGGTAAGCCGGGATCCTGGTCGTAACACCGGGGAGCTGTTTTTT.

This clone occurred a few times. The genes are TRBV28 and TRBJ2-1; D may be TRBD2 (6 bases). This CDR3 contains 13 residues. From germline, CDR1 is MDHEN and CDR2 SYDVKM. Trimming left V 8 bases short and J 2 bases short, with 10 bases between. The chain's CDR3 is CASLPSAYNEQFF. The DNA of the CDR3 is TGTGCCAGCCTACCTAGCGCCTACAATGAGCAGTTCTTC.

This chain connects TRBV28 to TRBJ2-3; D perhaps matches TRBD2 (6 bases). There are 15 residues in the CDR3. V was trimmed by 7 bases and J by 0 bases, leaving 14 bases between them. Germline V gene data show CDR1 as MDHEN and CDR2 as SYDVKM. The CDR3 spells CASIKAGRSTDTQYF. CDR3 bases: TGTGCCAGCATTAAGGCCGGGAGAAGCACAGATACGCAGTATTTT.

In this sample, this clone turned up a few times. The chain has TRBV30 and TRBJ2-7; the D gene is possibly TRBD2 (6 bases). Germline V gene lookup returns CDR1 GTSNPN and CDR2 SVGIG (reference sequence). V gave up 3 bases and J gave up 7 bases, with 16 bases separating them. The CDR3 has 13 amino acids. In DNA form, the CDR3 reads TGTGCCTGGAGGGGGACTCTACCGGGAGAGCAGTACTTC. Translated: CAWRGTLPGEQYF.

This clone was seen a few times. The chain joins TRBV7-9 to TRBJ2-3; unclear D gene. Germline lookup yields CDR1 SEHNR and CDR2 FQNEAQ (reference sequence). V gave up 6 bases and J gave up 5 bases, with 9 bases separating them. The CDR3 has 12 amino acids. DNA for the CDR3: TGTGCCAGCAGTCTAGTCGGAGATACGCAGTATTTT. This codes for CASSLVGDTQYF.

In this sample, this clone turned up a few times. The chain joins TRBV4-1 to TRBJ2-6; maybe TRBD2 (5 bases). The CDR3 runs 16 residues. Trimming removed 3 bases from V and 0 bases from J, with 9 bases in between. Germline-derived CDR1 and CDR2 are MGHRA and YSYEKL. The CDR3 DNA follows: TGCGCCAGCAGCCACCCGGGGAGCTCTGGGGCCAACGTCCTGACTTTC. Translating it yields CASSHPGSSGANVLTF.

The V call is TRBV7-2, the J call TRBJ2-7, with TRBD2 matching over 10 bases. The CDR3 totals 16 residues. With V trimmed by 1 base and J by 7 bases, 10 bases remained unmatched. Germline-derived CDR1 and CDR2 are SGHTA and FQGNSA. In DNA, the CDR3 is TGTGCCAGCAGCTTAGGACGGTCTAGCGGGAGTGGAGAGCAGTACTTC. It codes for CASSLGRSSGSGEQYF.

This chain uses TRBV29-1 with TRBJ2-7; unclear D gene. The V gene's germline CDR1 is SQVTM and CDR2 ANQGSEA. The CDR3 covers 11 residues. V was cut by 5 bases and J by 1 base, with 6 bases left in between. CDR3: CSVRGSYEQYF. CDR3 DNA: TGCAGCGTTCGAGGTTCCTACGAGCAGTACTTC.

This clone was seen a handful of times. V and J are TRBV30 and TRBJ2-4; 12 nucleotides align to TRBD2. J lost 3 bases, V lost 1 base, and 1 base had no gene match. CDR1 is GTSNPN, CDR2 SVGIG, per germline (reference sequence). CDR3 length: 15 residues. The chain's CDR3 is CAWSALAGGKNIQYF. The CDR3 DNA reads TGTGCCTGGAGTGCACTAGCGGGAGGCAAAAACATTCAGTACTTC.

This rearrangement joins TRBV11-2 to TRBJ2-1; a weak D match, TRBD2 (5 bases). V was cut by 0 bases and J by 9 bases, with 15 bases left in between. Per germline, CDR1 SGHAT and CDR2 FQNNGV. This CDR3 has 15 amino acids. The CDR3 DNA follows: TGTGCCAGCAGCTTAGATCTCTCTCCCGGGGTTGAGCAGTTCTTC. Translation gives CASSLDLSPGVEQFF.

This clone was counted only a few times. The chain uses TRBV4-3 and TRBJ2-3, with D unclear. The V and J ends lost 2 bases and 1 base respectively, with 7 bases between them. Germline-derived CDR1 and CDR2 are LGHNA and YSLEER. This CDR3 has 14 residues. The CDR3 spells CASSQLSGTDTQYF. The CDR3 DNA reads as TGCGCCAGCAGCCAACTGTCTGGCACAGATACGCAGTATTTT.

This clone showed up just a few times. The chain has TRBV19 and TRBJ2-4, with 10 bases fitting TRBD2. V was pared by 2 bases and J by 2 bases, with 6 bases of the junction left unmatched. The CDR3 is 17 amino acids. Germline V CDR1 and CDR2: LNHDA, SQIVND (reference sequence). CDR3 nucleotide sequence: TGTGCCAGTAGTATACAAGGACTAGCGGCCCCCAAAAACATTCAGTACTTC. Protein sequence: CASSIQGLAAPKNIQYF.

A word on this clone: The same CDR3 arises from other DNA sequences in this sample as well. This rearrangement joins TRBV4-2 to TRBJ2-1; D perhaps matches TRBD2 (5 bases). V shed 0 bases and J shed 1 base, with 10 bases lying between them. Per germline, CDR1 LGHNA and CDR2 YNFKEQ. The CDR3 sequence is 16 residues long. The CDR3 nucleotides are TGTGCCAGCAGCCAAGAGCTAGCTGGGTCCTACAATGAGCAGTTCTTC. It encodes CASSQELAGSYNEQFF.

This clone has only a few counts. The chain carries TRBV7-8 and TRBJ2-2; 9 bases are shared with TRBD1. Germline trimming cut 3 bases from V and 5 bases from J; bases unmatched to any gene: 7. Germline V lookup: CDR1 SGHVS, CDR2 FQNEAQ. The CDR3 is 16 amino acids. Here the CDR3 reads CASSFPGTGRTGELFF. The CDR3, as DNA: TGTGCCAGCAGCTTCCCCGGGACAGGGAGAACCGGGGAGCTGTTTTTT.

This clone was seen more than once but under ten times. The V and J genes are TRBV28 and TRBJ2-7; 9 nucleotides match TRBD1. The CDR3 has 14 residues. Germline CDR1 MDHEN, CDR2 SYDVKM. V lost 5 bases, J lost 6 bases, and 8 bases stayed unmatched. CDR3 nucleotides: TGTGCCAGCAGTCAGCCGGGACAGGGTGGCGAGCAGTACTTC. This encodes CASSQPGQGGEQYF.

This clone was detected a few times. This rearrangement joins TRBV28 to TRBJ2-7; TRBD2 matches at 10 bases. Trimming took 6 bases from V and 0 from J; bases not matched to a gene: 5. CDR1 is MDHEN and CDR2 is SYDVKM in the germline V gene. The CDR3 contains 15 residues. Here the CDR3 DNA reads TGTGCCAGCAGATGGACTAGCGGCGTCTCCTACGAGCAGTACTTC. Protein sequence: CASRWTSGVSYEQYF. The full variable domain, in which reference TRBV28 and TRBJ2-7 provide the parts outside the CDR3, is DVKVTQSSRYLVKRTGEKVFLECVQDMDHENMFWYRQDPGLGLRLIYFSYDVKMKEKGDIPEGYSVSREKKERFSLILESASTNQTSMYLCASRWTSGVSYEQYFGPGTRLTVT.

The V gene is TRBV5-4, the J gene TRBJ2-7; 8 bases fit TRBD2. CDR1 and CDR2 from the germline V gene are SGHNT and YYREEE (reference sequence). This CDR3 contains 15 residues. V shed 4 bases and J 0 bases; nucleotides not matched to a gene: 6. This CDR3 is CASSINSGISYEQYF. For the CDR3, the DNA is TGTGCCAGCAGCATAAATAGCGGGATCTCCTACGAGCAGTACTTC. Filled out from reference TRBV5-4 and TRBJ2-7, the complete variable domain reads ETGVTQSPTHLIKTRGQQVTLRCSSQSGHNTVSWYQQALGQGPQFIFQYYREEENGRGNFPPRFSGLQFPNYSSELNVNALELDDSALYLCASSINSGISYEQYFGPGTRLTVT.

This chain uses TRBV5-6 with TRBJ1-1, with 7 positions matching TRBD1. Germline V lookup: CDR1 SGHDT, CDR2 YYEEEE. CDR3 length equals 17 residues. Unmatched junction bases numbered 8, after V lost 0 bases and J lost 0 bases. The CDR3 spells CASSLDRGYGVNTEAFF. In DNA, the CDR3 is TGTGCCAGCAGCTTGGACAGGGGATATGGTGTGAACACTGAAGCTTTCTTT.

The chain recombines TRBV6-6 with TRBJ1-1; weak D call: TRBD1 (5 bases). Germline V gives CDR1 MNHNY, CDR2 SVGAGI (reference sequence). The CDR3 is 13 residues long. V shed 6 bases and J shed 10 bases, with 18 bases lying between them. The CDR3 spells CASSREGVPLAFF. For the CDR3, the DNA is TGTGCCAGCAGCAGGGAAGGGGTCCCTTTAGCTTTCTTT.

The rearrangement uses TRBV27 and TRBJ2-3; D is ambiguous. This CDR3 has 14 amino acids. Germline V CDR1 and CDR2: MNHEY, SMNVEV (reference sequence). The V end was cut by 0 bases, the J end by 0 bases, with 4 bases between. The CDR3 DNA reads TGTGCCAGCAGTTTATCCTCCAGCACAGATACGCAGTATTTT. Translated: CASSLSSSTDTQYF.

The chain joins TRBV5-1 to TRBJ2-7; D may be TRBD2 (6 bases). There are 16 residues in the CDR3. CDR1 is SGHRS, CDR2 YFSETQ, per germline. The germline V and J ends were trimmed by 0 bases and 0 bases, with 13 bases remaining between them. In DNA form, the CDR3 reads TGCGCCAGCAGCTTGGCGGGGACTGACGCCTCCTACGAGCAGTACTTC. Translation: CASSLAGTDASYEQYF.